This is a list of T cell receptor beta chains from one sample in a study of T cell responses to AZD1222 COVID-19 vaccine. The protocol was immunoSEQ multiplex PCR, while the TCRdb copy is restricted to in-frame clones and leaves out a portion. The sample gives about 69,000 clones, roughly 83% of which show up once; nearly 25% is in the top ten. The source material was peripheral blood, sampled 28 days after the second AZD1222 dose. The receptors stem from an adult who received the AZD1222 COVID-19 vaccine. Each CDR3 is given with its conserved first and last residue. A D gene is named only where the DNA matches it firmly. Size tells how often a clone was seen (once, few, many) or the class of an expanded clone, and some rows leave it out.

v_call	j_call	d_call	clone_size	cdr3_aa	cdr3_nt
TRBV2	TRBJ2-5	-	many	CASTTVRETQYF	TGTGCCAGCACGACAGTTCGGGAGACCCAGTACTTC
TRBV11-2	TRBJ2-1	TRBD1	-	CASSLRGQGLLGNEQFF	TGTGCCAGCAGCTTGCGGGGACAGGGTCTATTGGGTAATGAGCAGTTCTTC
TRBV5-5	TRBJ1-2	-	-	CASSAGTTNHYGYTF	TGTGCCAGCAGCGCCGGGACAACAAATCACTATGGCTACACCTTC
TRBV19	TRBJ2-7	-	-	CASSSAGTLVSYEQYF	TGTGCCAGTAGTTCAGCCGGGACTCTGGTCTCCTACGAGCAGTACTTC
TRBV10-1	TRBJ2-2	-	-	CASSESQALGELFF	TGCGCCAGCAGTGAGTCCCAGGCTCTCGGGGAGCTGTTTTTT
TRBV7-2	TRBJ2-7	TRBD1	few	CASSTGTGGGNEQYF	TGTGCCAGCAGCACGGGGACAGGAGGTGGGAACGAGCAGTACTTC
TRBV18	TRBJ2-3	TRBD1	-	CASSPGQGSTDTQYF	TGTGCCAGCTCACCTGGACAGGGAAGCACAGATACGCAGTATTTT
TRBV7-9	TRBJ2-7	TRBD1	-	CASSLGRQGYEQYF	TGTGCCAGCAGCCTCGGTCGACAGGGCTACGAGCAGTACTTC
TRBV4-1	TRBJ1-2	-	-	CASSPLEGRDGYTF	TGCGCCAGCAGCCCCCTCGAGGGGCGAGATGGCTACACCTTC
TRBV20-1	TRBJ2-2	-	-	CSAPSPGELFF	TGCAGTGCTCCTAGCCCCGGGGAGCTGTTTTTT
TRBV20-1	TRBJ2-1	-	-	CSASRLGAGYNEQFF	TGCAGTGCTAGTAGATTGGGGGCGGGATACAATGAGCAGTTCTTC
TRBV4-2	TRBJ2-1	-	-	CASSQDYGSTFNEQFF	TGTGCCAGCAGCCAAGATTACGGGAGTACCTTCAATGAGCAGTTCTTC
TRBV11-3	TRBJ2-3	-	-	CASSLRGTTDTQYF	TGTGCCAGCAGCTTACGAGGGACCACAGATACGCAGTATTTT
TRBV14	TRBJ2-3	-	few	CASSQGKYTQYF	TGTGCCAGCAGCCAAGGGAAATATACGCAGTATTTT
TRBV11-2	TRBJ2-1	-	few	CASSFGTPNEQFF	TGTGCCAGCAGCTTCGGGACTCCGAATGAGCAGTTCTTC
TRBV5-4	TRBJ2-7	-	-	CASSGKPGMGEQYF	TGTGCCAGCAGCGGGAAGCCGGGAATGGGAGAGCAGTACTTC
TRBV7-9	TRBJ2-3	-	-	CASSPTGSGTDTQYF	TGTGCCAGCAGCCCGACAGGGAGCGGGACAGATACGCAGTATTTT
TRBV6-2/TRBV6-3	TRBJ1-1	-	-	CASSPVSVTEAFF	TGTGCCAGCAGTCCCGTATCAGTCACTGAAGCTTTCTTT
TRBV6-5	TRBJ2-1	-	-	CASSPLLGDEQFF	TGTGCCAGCAGTCCCCTGCTAGGTGATGAGCAGTTCTTC
TRBV11-3	TRBJ2-7	-	-	CASSLVGGSITYEQYF	TGTGCCAGCAGCTTAGTCGGTGGCAGTATTACCTACGAGCAGTACTTC
TRBV7-6	TRBJ2-5	TRBD2	few	CASSLGLAGGQETQYF	TGTGCCAGCAGCCTTGGACTAGCGGGGGGGCAAGAGACCCAGTACTTC
TRBV13	TRBJ1-3	-	-	CASSLGWSGGNTIYF	TGTGCCAGCAGCTTAGGATGGTCGGGTGGAAACACCATATATTTT
TRBV19	TRBJ2-5	-	-	CASSIHGVGQETQYF	TGTGCCAGTAGTATCCACGGCGTCGGGCAAGAGACCCAGTACTTC
TRBV5-1	TRBJ1-2	-	-	CASSSVGNNGYTF	TGCGCCAGCAGCTCGGTAGGGAATAATGGCTACACCTTC
TRBV19	TRBJ2-1	TRBD2	-	CASSWPGGSYNEQFF	TGTGCCAGTAGCTGGCCGGGGGGCTCCTACAATGAGCAGTTCTTC
TRBV5-1	TRBJ2-3	-	-	CASYSGRGSTDTQYF	TGCGCCAGCTATTCCGGTCGGGGTAGCACAGATACGCAGTATTTT
TRBV25-1	TRBJ1-1	-	-	CASSDETLNTEAFF	TGTGCCAGCAGTGACGAAACCCTAAACACTGAAGCTTTCTTT
TRBV25-1	TRBJ2-1	-	-	CASSEWEVEQFF	TGTGCCAGCAGTGAATGGGAGGTTGAGCAGTTCTTC
TRBV2	TRBJ1-1	-	once	CASSQGQLLNTEAFF	TGTGCCAGCAGTCAGGGTCAGCTACTGAACACTGAAGCTTTCTTT
TRBV5-4	TRBJ2-5	-	-	CASSLAQETQYF	TGTGCCAGCAGCTTAGCTCAAGAGACCCAGTACTTC
TRBV19	TRBJ1-1	TRBD1	-	CASSRQGGTEAFF	TGTGCCAGTAGTAGGCAGGGGGGCACTGAAGCTTTCTTT
TRBV5-1	TRBJ2-2	TRBD2	once	CASSSYSGRTGELFF	TGCGCCAGCAGCTCATATAGCGGGAGAACCGGGGAGCTGTTTTTT
TRBV4-1	TRBJ2-3	TRBD2	-	CASSQEASGRTDTQYF	TGCGCCAGCAGCCAAGAGGCTAGCGGGAGAACAGATACGCAGTATTTT
TRBV7-9	TRBJ2-3	TRBD1	-	CASSSQGAVTQYF	TGTGCCAGCAGCTCTCAGGGGGCCGTTACGCAGTATTTT
TRBV5-4	TRBJ2-5	-	-	CASSTGTGQETQYF	TGTGCCAGCAGTACGGGAACAGGACAAGAGACCCAGTACTTC
TRBV5-4	TRBJ2-3	TRBD2	once	CASSAGGRGTDTQYF	TGTGCCAGCAGCGCGGGGGGGCGGGGCACAGATACGCAGTATTTT
TRBV2	TRBJ1-2	-	-	CASILRASMGGYTF	TGTGCCAGCATCCTTCGGGCCTCCATGGGAGGCTACACCTTC
TRBV2	TRBJ2-7	TRBD2	-	CASSDRLAAPWSYEQYF	TGTGCCAGCAGTGATCGACTAGCGGCCCCGTGGTCCTACGAGCAGTACTTC
TRBV11-1	TRBJ1-1	-	-	CASSLEQGRGAFF	TGTGCCAGCAGCTTAGAACAGGGAAGAGGAGCTTTCTTT
TRBV7-6	TRBJ2-5	-	few	CASTKDGQETQYF	TGTGCCAGCACCAAGGACGGCCAAGAGACCCAGTACTTC
TRBV5-1	TRBJ2-3	-	-	CASSLAGPSTDTQYF	TGCGCCAGCAGCTTGGCGGGACCAAGCACAGATACGCAGTATTTT
TRBV3-1/TRBV3-2	TRBJ2-2	-	-	CASSPSVGTVNTGELFF	TGTGCCAGCAGCCCTTCAGTGGGGACGGTTAACACCGGGGAGCTGTTTTTT
TRBV19	TRBJ2-6	TRBD2	-	CASSIEGKTSWLAGANVLTF	TGTGCCAGTAGTATAGAGGGAAAGACTAGCTGGTTGGCTGGGGCCAACGTCCTGACTTTC
TRBV13	TRBJ2-3	TRBD2	-	CASSLSLAGGVDTQYF	TGTGCCAGCAGCTTATCGCTAGCGGGGGGGGTGGATACGCAGTATTTT
TRBV5-6	TRBJ1-6	-	-	CASSLAGWSPLHF	TGTGCCAGCAGCTTGGCCGGGTGGTCACCCCTCCACTTT
TRBV11-2	TRBJ2-1	-	few	CASSLGTTGNEQFF	TGTGCCAGCAGCTTAGGTACAACGGGGAATGAGCAGTTCTTC
TRBV7-6	TRBJ2-3	-	once	CASSRTVTDTQYF	TGTGCCAGCTCCCGGACAGTCACAGATACGCAGTATTTT
TRBV11-2	TRBJ1-2	-	-	CASSSHKGYGYTF	TGTGCCAGTAGCTCCCACAAGGGTTATGGCTACACCTTC
TRBV12-5	TRBJ1-3	-	-	CASGSSGLSGNTIYF	TGTGCTAGTGGTTCCTCAGGGCTCTCTGGAAACACCATATATTTT
TRBV5-5	TRBJ2-2	TRBD1	-	CASSLEGAAGELFF	TGTGCCAGCAGCTTGGAGGGGGCGGCCGGGGAGCTGTTTTTT
TRBV4-1	TRBJ2-7	TRBD2	-	CASSQSLPVLAGTYEQYF	TGCGCCAGCAGCCAATCGCTCCCAGTCTTAGCGGGAACCTACGAGCAGTACTTC
TRBV5-5	TRBJ2-7	-	-	CASSFKGTTLYEQYF	TGTGCCAGCAGCTTTAAGGGGACAACCCTATACGAGCAGTACTTC
TRBV5-6	TRBJ1-1	TRBD1	-	CASSPQGQGMNTEAFF	TGTGCCAGCAGCCCACAAGGACAGGGAATGAACACTGAAGCTTTCTTT
TRBV30	TRBJ1-4	TRBD1	-	CAWNPGQTNEKLFF	TGTGCCTGGAACCCGGGACAGACGAATGAAAAACTGTTTTTT